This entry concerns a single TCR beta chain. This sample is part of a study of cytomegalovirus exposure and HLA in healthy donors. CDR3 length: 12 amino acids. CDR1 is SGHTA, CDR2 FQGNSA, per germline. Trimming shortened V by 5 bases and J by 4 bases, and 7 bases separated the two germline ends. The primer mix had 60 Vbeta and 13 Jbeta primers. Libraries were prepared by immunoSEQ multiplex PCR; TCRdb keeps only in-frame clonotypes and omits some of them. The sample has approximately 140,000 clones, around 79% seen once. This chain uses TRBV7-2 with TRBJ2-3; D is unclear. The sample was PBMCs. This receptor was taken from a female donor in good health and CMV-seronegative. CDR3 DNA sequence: TGTGCCAGCAGCCGAGGTTCAGATACGCAGTATTTT. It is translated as CASSRGSDTQYF.